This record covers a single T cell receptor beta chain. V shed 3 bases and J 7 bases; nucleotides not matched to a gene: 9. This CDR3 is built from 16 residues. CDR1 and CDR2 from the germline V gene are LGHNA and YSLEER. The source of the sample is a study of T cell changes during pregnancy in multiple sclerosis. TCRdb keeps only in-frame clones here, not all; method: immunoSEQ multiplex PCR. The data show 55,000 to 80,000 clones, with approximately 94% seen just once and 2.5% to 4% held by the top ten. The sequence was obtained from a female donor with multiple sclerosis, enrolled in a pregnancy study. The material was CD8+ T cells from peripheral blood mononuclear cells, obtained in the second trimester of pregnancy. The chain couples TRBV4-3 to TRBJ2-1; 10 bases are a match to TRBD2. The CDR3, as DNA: TGCGCCAGCAGCCAGAGCACTAGCGGGATCGATAATGAGCAGTTCTTC. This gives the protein CASSQSTSGIDNEQFF.